The 12 T cell receptor beta chains given below trace back to one sample, sequenced in a study of cytomegalovirus exposure and HLA in healthy donors. 60 Vbeta and 13 Jbeta primers were used in PCR. The repertoire was sequenced with immunoSEQ multiplex PCR; TCRdb's copy has only in-frame clones and lacks some. Of tens of thousands of clones in the sample, around 66% were seen once. Sequenced input: PBMCs. Receptors were obtained from a woman aged 40 to 50 in good health and CMV-seropositive.

In this sample, this clone turned up once. The chain couples TRBV10-2 to TRBJ2-2, with D uncertain. V was pared by 0 bases and J by 5 bases, with 10 bases between. The length of the CDR3 is 15 residues. Germline assignment: CDR1 WSHSY and CDR2 SAAADI. The chain's CDR3 is CASSESLEVTGELFF. The CDR3, as DNA: TGCGCCAGCAGTGAGTCCCTCGAGGTGACCGGGGAGCTGTTTTTT.

The rearrangement links TRBV5-1 to TRBJ1-2; 11 bases agree with TRBD1. The germline CDR1 and CDR2 sequences are SGHRS and YFSETQ. The CDR3 is 11 amino acids. V was clipped by 9 bases and J by 10 bases; unmatched bases: 5. DNA for the CDR3: TGCGCCAACTGGGACAGGGGGATCTACACCTTC. Translating gives CANWDRGIYTF.

The chain couples TRBV6-5 to TRBJ1-4, with 9 bases lining up with TRBD1. Unmatched junction bases numbered 4, after V lost 0 bases and J lost 8 bases. The germline CDR1 and CDR2 sequences are MNHEY and SVGAGI. The CDR3 contains 15 residues. The CDR3 region has the DNA TGTGCCAGCAGTTACTCCGGGACAGGGTGGGAAAAACTGTTTTTT. Encoded protein: CASSYSGTGWEKLFF.

The rearrangement uses TRBV13 and TRBJ2-7; D is unclear. The V gene lost 5 bases and the J gene lost 3 bases, with 8 bases spanning the gap. Germline CDR1 and CDR2: PRHDT and FYEKMQ (reference sequence). This CDR3 is built from 12 residues. CDR3: CASSANSYEQYF. CDR3 DNA: TGTGCCAGCAGCGCAAACAGCTACGAGCAGTACTTC.

This clone occurred a few times. The J gene is TRBJ1-2, the V gene TRBV19; 9 bases match TRBD1. Trimming at V came to 3 bases and at J to 4 bases, leaving 6 bases not matched to a gene. Per germline, CDR1 LNHDA and CDR2 SQIVND (reference sequence). The CDR3 loop spans 15 amino acids. The CDR3 DNA follows: TGTGCCAGTAGTATTGGACAGGGGATTGTCTATGGCTACACCTTC. Translation: CASSIGQGIVYGYTF.

This chain joins TRBV19 and TRBJ1-2; 8 bases are a match to TRBD1. The CDR3 runs 14 residues. After removal of 5 bases from V and 4 bases from J, the junction contained 6 bases not matched to a gene. Germline V gives CDR1 LNHDA, CDR2 SQIVND (reference sequence). This CDR3 reads CASSSTGAFYGYTF. The CDR3 DNA follows: TGTGCCAGTAGTTCGACAGGGGCCTTCTATGGCTACACCTTC.

This clone was seen only once. The rearrangement uses TRBV12-5 and TRBJ2-1; 10 nucleotides agree with TRBD2. The CDR3 covers 18 residues. From germline, CDR1 is LGHNT and CDR2 FRNRAP. The V segment lost 6 bases and the J segment 0 bases; nucleotides outside the gene matches: 11. The DNA of the CDR3 is TGTGCTAGTGGCTTCAAGGGGACTAGCGAAAGCTCCTACAATGAGCAGTTCTTC. It encodes CASGFKGTSESSYNEQFF.

CDR3 in amino acids: CASSFNLAGWEQFF. DNA for the CDR3: TGTGCCAGCAGTTTTAATCTAGCGGGTTGGGAGCAGTTCTTC. The J gene is TRBJ2-1, the V gene TRBV27, with 8 bases aligning to TRBD2. The V and J ends lost 3 bases and 10 bases, in that order; junction bases with no gene match: 8. Per the germline V gene, CDR1 is MNHEY and CDR2 is SMNVEV (reference sequence). CDR3 length equals 14 residues.

Notes on this clone: The sample contains more than one DNA sequence encoding this CDR3. The V and J genes are TRBV7-2 and TRBJ2-5; no reliable D call. Germline loops: CDR1 SGHTA, CDR2 FQGNSA. Between the trimmed V and J ends, which lost 2 bases and 5 bases, there was a span of 6 bases. This CDR3 has 12 residues. The CDR3 sequence is CASSLLLETQYF. The CDR3 nucleotides are TGTGCCAGCAGCTTACTACTCGAGACCCAGTACTTC.

This chain joins TRBV11-2 and TRBJ2-3, with 10 bases matching TRBD2. V was clipped by 6 bases and J by 4 bases; unmatched bases: 7. The CDR3 is made up of 15 amino acids. Germline V gene data show CDR1 as SGHAT and CDR2 as FQNNGV. CDR3 in amino acids: CASSFLAGGADTQYF. As DNA, the CDR3 is TGTGCCAGCAGTTTTTTAGCGGGAGGCGCAGATACGCAGTATTTT. Full variable domain (missing parts from reference TRBV11-2 and TRBJ2-3): EAGVAQSPRYKIIEKRQSVAFWCNPISGHATLYWYQQILGQGPKLLIQFQNNGVVDDSQLPKDRFSAERLKGVDSTLKIQPAKLEDSAVYLCASSFLAGGADTQYFGPGTRLTVL.

This clone appeared a single time. This rearrangement joins TRBV6-5 to TRBJ2-5; 9 bases align to TRBD1. The CDR3 extends over 14 amino acids. Germline V gene sequence: CDR1 MNHEY, CDR2 SVGAGI. V shed 2 bases, J shed 11 bases, and the junction held 9 bases outside the gene matches. This CDR3 is CASSYRQGGEEQYF. The CDR3 DNA is TGTGCCAGCAGTTACCGACAGGGGGGAGAGGAGCAGTACTTC.

In regard to this clone: The junction departs from the called germline gene at one end, perhaps through a read error. The gene calls are TRBV4-3 and TRBJ1-4; 10 nucleotides agree with TRBD1. In germline, CDR1 is LGHNA, CDR2 YSLEER. The CDR3 length is 15 residues. This CDR3 reads CASSQGTGAKEKLFF. CDR3 sequence (DNA): TGCGCCAGCAGCCAGGGGACAGGGGCTAAAGAAAAACTGTTTTTT.